The rows below give T cell receptor beta chains drawn from one sample of a study of T cell responses to AZD1222 COVID-19 vaccine. Libraries were prepared by immunoSEQ multiplex PCR; TCRdb keeps only in-frame clonotypes and omits some of them. The sample lists 90,000 to 150,000 clones, roughly 90% seen once, with roughly 7.9% in the top ten. Sequencing used peripheral blood, obtained 28 days after the second AZD1222 dose. The receptor set was obtained from an adult who received the AZD1222 COVID-19 vaccine. CDR3s include the opening cysteine and the closing phenylalanine or tryptophan. D genes are given only for firm matches. Not every row has a clone size; where given, it reads once, few, many or a size class.

TRBV9	TRBJ1-1	.	.	TGTGCCAGCAGCGTAGCCGGCACTGAAGCTTTCTTT	CASSVAGTEAFF
TRBV10-3	TRBJ1-5	.	.	TGTGCCATCACCAAGGACAACTCGGGTCCCCAGCATTTT	CAITKDNSGPQHF
TRBV5-1	TRBJ1-2	.	.	TGCGCCAGCAGCTTTCGACCGTCCGGGTCAGTTTGGGATGGCTACACCTTC	CASSFRPSGSVWDGYTF
TRBV6-5	TRBJ2-1	.	TRBD2	TGTGCCAGCGGAAAGGGACTAGATATCTACAATGAGCAGTTCTTC	CASGKGLDIYNEQFF
TRBV2	TRBJ2-5	.	TRBD2	TGTGCCAGCAGTGAACGGCGGGGGGGCCGAGAGACCCAGTACTTC	CASSERRGGRETQYF
TRBV28	TRBJ1-1	.	.	TGTGCCAGCAGCCACCAAGGGGACACTGAAGCTTTCTTT	CASSHQGDTEAFF
TRBV6-6	TRBJ2-3	.	TRBD2	TGTGCCAGCAGTTACCGTGGCGGGAGAGGGGATACGCAGTATTTT	CASSYRGGRGDTQYF
TRBV2	TRBJ1-1	.	.	TGTGCCAGCAGTGAAAGCATAAACATGAACACTGAAGCTTTCTTT	CASSESINMNTEAFF
TRBV3-1/TRBV3-2	TRBJ2-5	.	TRBD2	TGTGCCAGCAGCCATCCCCCTGGACTAGCGGGGCGCCAAGAGACCCAGTACTTC	CASSHPPGLAGRQETQYF
TRBV28	TRBJ2-7	.	.	TGTGCCAGCAGTTTATCGCGGGAGCAGTACTTC	CASSLSREQYF
TRBV6-5	TRBJ1-1	once	.	TGTGCCAGCAGCAGGTATTTGCAGGGCACTGAAGCTTTCTTT	CASSRYLQGTEAFF